This TCR beta chain was captured by sequencing in a study of cytomegalovirus exposure and HLA in healthy donors. PCR primers comprised 60 Vbeta and 13 Jbeta primers. The table came from immunoSEQ multiplex PCR; TCRdb's copy has only in-frame clones and leaves some out. Of approximately 140,000 clones in the sample, around two thirds were seen once. CDR1 is MNHNY and CDR2 is SVGAGI in the germline V gene (reference sequence). This CDR3 has 12 residues. Trimming removed 0 bases at V and 7 bases at J, with 4 bases between. Sequencing input: PBMCs. The origin of this receptor is a male donor in good health and CMV-seronegative. V and J are TRBV6-6 and TRBJ2-1; D unclear. CDR3 amino acids: CASSYSRNEQFF. Here the CDR3 DNA reads TGTGCCAGCAGTTACTCTCGGAATGAGCAGTTCTTC.